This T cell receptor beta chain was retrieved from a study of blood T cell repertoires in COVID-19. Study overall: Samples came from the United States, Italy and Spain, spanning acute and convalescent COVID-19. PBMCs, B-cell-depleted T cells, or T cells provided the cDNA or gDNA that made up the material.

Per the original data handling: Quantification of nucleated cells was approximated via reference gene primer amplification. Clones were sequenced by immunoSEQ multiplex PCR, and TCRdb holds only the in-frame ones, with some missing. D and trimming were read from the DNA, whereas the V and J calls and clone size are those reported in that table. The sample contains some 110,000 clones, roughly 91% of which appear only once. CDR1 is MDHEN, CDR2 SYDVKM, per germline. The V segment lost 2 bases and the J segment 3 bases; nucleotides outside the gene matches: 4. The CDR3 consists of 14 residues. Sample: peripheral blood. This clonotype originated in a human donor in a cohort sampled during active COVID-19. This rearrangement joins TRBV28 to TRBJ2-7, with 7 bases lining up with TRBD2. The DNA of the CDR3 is TGTGCCAGCAGTTTAAGGGAGGGGAACTACGAGCAGTACTTC. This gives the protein CASSLREGNYEQYF.